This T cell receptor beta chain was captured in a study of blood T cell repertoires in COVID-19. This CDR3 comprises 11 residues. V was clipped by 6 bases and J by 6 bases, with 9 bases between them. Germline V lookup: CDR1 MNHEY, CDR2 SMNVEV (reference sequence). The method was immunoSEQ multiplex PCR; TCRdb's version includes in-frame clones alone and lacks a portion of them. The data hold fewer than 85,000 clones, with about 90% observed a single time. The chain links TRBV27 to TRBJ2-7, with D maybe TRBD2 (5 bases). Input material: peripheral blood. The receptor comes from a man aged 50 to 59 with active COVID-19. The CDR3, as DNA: TGTGCCAGCAGGCGAGGAGGCGAGCAGTACTTC. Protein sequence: CASRRGGEQYF.